This T cell receptor (beta chain) is from a study of T cell clones after liver transplantation. Overall study context: In this trial, immunosuppression withdrawal was attempted within 2 years of liver transplant. Post-transplant blood was tracked for graft-donor-reactive T cell clones identified in a pre-transplant mixed lymphocyte reaction. HCV positivity affected three of eight recipients; the rest lacked autoimmune or viral indications.

Sequencing used immunoSEQ multiplex PCR; TCRdb keeps in-frame clones, though not all of them. The sample holds tens of thousands of clones; approximately 82% are singletons and the top ten take roughly 3%. V lost 1 base to trimming and J lost 8 bases; unmatched junction nucleotides: 5. This CDR3 contains 17 residues. Germline V gives CDR1 LGHNT, CDR2 FRNRAP. This sample comprised CD4+ T cells from blood, obtained at the 22-month timepoint. This TCR was recovered from a human patient who received a liver transplant. Certain T cells may be donor cells from the graft. The chain recombines TRBV12-5 with TRBJ2-1; the match to TRBD2 covers 16 bases. As DNA, the CDR3 is TGTGCTAGTGGTTTGGGCGGGACTAGCGGGAGGGCCCATGAGCAGTTCTTC. This codes for CASGLGGTSGRAHEQFF.